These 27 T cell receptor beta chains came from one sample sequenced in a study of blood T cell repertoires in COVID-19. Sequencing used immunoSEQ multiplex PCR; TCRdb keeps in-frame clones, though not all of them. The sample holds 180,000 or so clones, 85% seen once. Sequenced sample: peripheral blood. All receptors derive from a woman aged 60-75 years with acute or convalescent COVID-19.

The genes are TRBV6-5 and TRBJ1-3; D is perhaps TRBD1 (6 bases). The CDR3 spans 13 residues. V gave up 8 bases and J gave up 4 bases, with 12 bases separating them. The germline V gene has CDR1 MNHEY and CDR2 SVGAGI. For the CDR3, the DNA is TGTGCCAGCCTGGACAGTTCGGGAAACACCATATATTTT. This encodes CASLDSSGNTIYF.

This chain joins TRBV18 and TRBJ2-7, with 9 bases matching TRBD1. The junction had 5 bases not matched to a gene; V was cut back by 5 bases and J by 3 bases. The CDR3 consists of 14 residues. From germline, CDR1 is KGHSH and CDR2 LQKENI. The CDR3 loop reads CASSAGTGRYEQYV. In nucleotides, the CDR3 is TGTGCCAGCTCAGCCGGGACAGGGCGCTACGAGCAGTACGTC.

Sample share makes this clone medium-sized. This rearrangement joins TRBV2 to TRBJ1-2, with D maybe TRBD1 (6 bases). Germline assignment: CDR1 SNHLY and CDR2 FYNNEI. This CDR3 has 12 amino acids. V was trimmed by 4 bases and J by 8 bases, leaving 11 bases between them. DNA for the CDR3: TGTGCCAGCAGTGCCGGACAGCTCGGCTACACCTTC. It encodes CASSAGQLGYTF.

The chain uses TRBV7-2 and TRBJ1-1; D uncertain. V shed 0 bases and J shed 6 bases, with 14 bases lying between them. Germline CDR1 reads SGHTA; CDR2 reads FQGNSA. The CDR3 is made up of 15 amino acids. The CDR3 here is CASSLARGSNAEAFF. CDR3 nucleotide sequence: TGTGCCAGCAGCTTAGCTCGGGGTTCAAACGCTGAAGCTTTCTTT.

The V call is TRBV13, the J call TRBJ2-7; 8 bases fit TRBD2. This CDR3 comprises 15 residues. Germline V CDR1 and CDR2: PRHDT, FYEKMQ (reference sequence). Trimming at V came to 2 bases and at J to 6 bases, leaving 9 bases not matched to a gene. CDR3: CASSLSGSKVSEQYF. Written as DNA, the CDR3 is TGTGCCAGCAGCTTAAGCGGGAGTAAAGTTAGCGAGCAGTACTTC.

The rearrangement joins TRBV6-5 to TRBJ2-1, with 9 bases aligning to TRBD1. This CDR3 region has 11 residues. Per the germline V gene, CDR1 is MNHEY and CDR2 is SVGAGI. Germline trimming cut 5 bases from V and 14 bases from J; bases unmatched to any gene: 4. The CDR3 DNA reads TGTGCCAGCAGTAGACAGGGGGTTAAGTTCTTC. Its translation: CASSRQGVKFF.

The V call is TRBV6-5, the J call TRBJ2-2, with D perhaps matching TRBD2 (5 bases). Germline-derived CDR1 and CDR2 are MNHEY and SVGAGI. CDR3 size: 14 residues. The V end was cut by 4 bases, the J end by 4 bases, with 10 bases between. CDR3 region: CASSLDSGTGELFF. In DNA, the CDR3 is TGTGCCAGCAGTTTGGACTCTGGCACCGGGGAGCTGTTTTTT.

The CDR3 protein is CATSIRDSNQPQHF. As DNA, the CDR3 is TGCGCCACCTCCATACGGGATAGCAATCAGCCCCAGCATTTT. The chain employs TRBV10-2 and TRBJ1-5; D not certain. Germline-derived CDR1 and CDR2 are WSHSY and SAAADI. This CDR3 spans 14 amino acids. Trimming cost V 10 bases and J 0 bases, with 13 bases left between them.

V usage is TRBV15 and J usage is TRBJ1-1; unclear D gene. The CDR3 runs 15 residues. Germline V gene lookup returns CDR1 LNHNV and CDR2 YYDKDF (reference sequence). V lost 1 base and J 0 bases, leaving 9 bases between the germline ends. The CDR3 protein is CATSRGDFMNTEAFF. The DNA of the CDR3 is TGTGCCACCAGCAGAGGAGACTTCATGAACACTGAAGCTTTCTTT.

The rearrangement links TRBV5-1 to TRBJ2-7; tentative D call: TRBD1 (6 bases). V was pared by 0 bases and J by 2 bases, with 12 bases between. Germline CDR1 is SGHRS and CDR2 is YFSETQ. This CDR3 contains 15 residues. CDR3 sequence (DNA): TGCGCCAGCAGCTTGGATGGGACACTGACCTACGAGCAGTACTTC. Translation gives CASSLDGTLTYEQYF.

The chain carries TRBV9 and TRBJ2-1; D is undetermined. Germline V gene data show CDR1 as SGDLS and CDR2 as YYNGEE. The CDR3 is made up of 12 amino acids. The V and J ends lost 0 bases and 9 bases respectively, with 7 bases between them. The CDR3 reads CASSVEETEQFF. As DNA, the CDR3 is TGTGCCAGCAGCGTAGAGGAGACTGAGCAGTTCTTC.

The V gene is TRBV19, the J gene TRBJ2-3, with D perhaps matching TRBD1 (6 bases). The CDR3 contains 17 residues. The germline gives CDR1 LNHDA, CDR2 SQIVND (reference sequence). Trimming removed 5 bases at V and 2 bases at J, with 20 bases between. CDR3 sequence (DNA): TGTGCCAGTAGTCCCCGCGGCGTCACAGGGCTCACAGATACGCAGTATTTT. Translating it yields CASSPRGVTGLTDTQYF.

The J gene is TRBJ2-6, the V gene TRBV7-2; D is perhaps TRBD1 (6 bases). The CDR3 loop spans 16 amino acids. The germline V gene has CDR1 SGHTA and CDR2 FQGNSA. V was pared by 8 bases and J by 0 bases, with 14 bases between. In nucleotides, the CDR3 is TGTGCCAGCCCCACAAGGGGGAACTCTGGGGCCAACGTCCTGACTTTC. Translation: CASPTRGNSGANVLTF.

This CDR3 reads CASSQVTGGGNSPLHF. The CDR3 DNA reads TGCGCCAGCAGCCAAGTTACAGGGGGAGGGAATTCACCCCTCCACTTT. This chain links TRBV4-1 with TRBJ1-6, with TRBD1 identical over 8 bases. Unmatched junction bases numbered 6, after V lost 1 base and J lost 7 bases. Germline V gene data show CDR1 as MGHRA and CDR2 as YSYEKL. The CDR3 contains 16 residues.

CDR3 nucleotides: TGTGCCAGCCGGGGACAGGGGGATCTTGGCTACACCTTC. Amino acids: CASRGQGDLGYTF. The chain recombines TRBV2 with TRBJ1-2, with 11 bases that match TRBD1. The V gene end was trimmed by 8 bases and the J gene end by 7 bases; junction bases not matched to a gene: 6. CDR1 and CDR2 from the germline V gene are SNHLY and FYNNEI. The CDR3 runs 13 residues. The full variable domain, with the rest looked up from reference TRBV2 and TRBJ1-2, is EPEVTQTPSHQVTQMGQEVILRCVPISNHLYFYWYRQILGQKVEFLVSFYNNEISEKSEIFDDQFSVERPDGSNFTLKIRSTKLEDSAMYFCASRGQGDLGYTFGSGTRLTVV.

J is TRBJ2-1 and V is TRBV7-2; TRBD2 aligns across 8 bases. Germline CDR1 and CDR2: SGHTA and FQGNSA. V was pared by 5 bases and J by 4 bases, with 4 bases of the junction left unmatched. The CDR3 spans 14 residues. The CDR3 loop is CASSQVAGYNEQFF. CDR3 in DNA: TGTGCCAGCAGCCAAGTAGCGGGATACAATGAGCAGTTCTTC.

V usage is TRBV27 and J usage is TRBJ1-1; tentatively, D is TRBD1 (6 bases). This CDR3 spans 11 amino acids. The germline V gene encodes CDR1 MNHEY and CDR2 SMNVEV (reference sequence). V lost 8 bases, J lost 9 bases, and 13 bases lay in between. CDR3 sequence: CASRTGGQAFF. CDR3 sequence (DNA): TGTGCCAGCCGGACGGGGGGCCAAGCTTTCTTT.

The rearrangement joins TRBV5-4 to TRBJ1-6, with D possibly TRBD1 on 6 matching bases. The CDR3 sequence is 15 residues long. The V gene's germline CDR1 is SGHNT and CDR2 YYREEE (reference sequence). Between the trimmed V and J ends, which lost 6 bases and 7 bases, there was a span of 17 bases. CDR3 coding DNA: TGTGCCAGCAACCAGGGGTTTAGGGACAATTCACCCCTCCACTTT. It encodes CASNQGFRDNSPLHF.

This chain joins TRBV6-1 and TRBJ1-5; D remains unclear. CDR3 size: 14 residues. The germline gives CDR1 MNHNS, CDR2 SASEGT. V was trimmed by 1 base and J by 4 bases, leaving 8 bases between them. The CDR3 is CASSEVTVNQPQHF. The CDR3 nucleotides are TGTGCCAGCAGTGAAGTTACAGTGAATCAGCCCCAGCATTTT.

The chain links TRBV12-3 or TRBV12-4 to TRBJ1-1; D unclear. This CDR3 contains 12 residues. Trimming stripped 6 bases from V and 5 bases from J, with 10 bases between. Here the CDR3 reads CASRPQWTEAFF. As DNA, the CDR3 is TGTGCCAGCAGGCCTCAGTGGACTGAAGCTTTCTTT.

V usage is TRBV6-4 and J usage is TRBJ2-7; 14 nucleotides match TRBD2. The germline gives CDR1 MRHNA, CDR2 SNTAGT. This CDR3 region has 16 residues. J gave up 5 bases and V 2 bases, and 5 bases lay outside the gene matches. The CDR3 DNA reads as TGTGCCAGCAGTGACCCGGGACTAGCGGGAGTCCACGAGCAGTACGTC. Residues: CASSDPGLAGVHEQYV.

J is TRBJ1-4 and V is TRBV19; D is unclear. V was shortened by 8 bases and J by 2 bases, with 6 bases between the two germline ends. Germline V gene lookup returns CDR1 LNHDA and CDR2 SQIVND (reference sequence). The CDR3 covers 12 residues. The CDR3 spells CASGHTNEKLFF. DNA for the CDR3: TGTGCCAGTGGCCATACTAATGAAAAACTGTTTTTT.

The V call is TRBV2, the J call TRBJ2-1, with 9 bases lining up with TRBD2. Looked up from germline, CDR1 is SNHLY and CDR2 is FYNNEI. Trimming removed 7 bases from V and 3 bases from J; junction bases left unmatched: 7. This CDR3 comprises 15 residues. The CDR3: CASTSGLAFYNEQFF. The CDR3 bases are TGTGCCAGCACCTCGGGACTAGCTTTCTACAATGAGCAGTTCTTC.

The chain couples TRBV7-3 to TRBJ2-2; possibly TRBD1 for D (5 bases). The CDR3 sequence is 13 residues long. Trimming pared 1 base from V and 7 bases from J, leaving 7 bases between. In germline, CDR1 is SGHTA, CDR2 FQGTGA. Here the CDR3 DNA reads TGTGCCAGCAGCTTAAATCAGGGCGGGGAGCTGTTTTTT. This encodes CASSLNQGGELFF.

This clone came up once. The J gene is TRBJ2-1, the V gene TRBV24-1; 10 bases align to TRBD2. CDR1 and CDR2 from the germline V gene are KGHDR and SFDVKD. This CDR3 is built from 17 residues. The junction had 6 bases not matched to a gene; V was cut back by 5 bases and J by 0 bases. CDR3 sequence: CATSAAGGFPSYNEQFF. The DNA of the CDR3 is TGTGCCACCAGTGCAGCGGGAGGGTTCCCCTCCTACAATGAGCAGTTCTTC.

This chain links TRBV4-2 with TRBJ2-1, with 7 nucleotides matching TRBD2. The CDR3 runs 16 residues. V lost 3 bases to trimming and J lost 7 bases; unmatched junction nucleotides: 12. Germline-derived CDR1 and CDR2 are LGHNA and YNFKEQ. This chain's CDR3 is CASSHLGSLGGNEQFF. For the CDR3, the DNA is TGTGCCAGCAGCCATTTGGGTAGCCTGGGAGGGAATGAGCAGTTCTTC.

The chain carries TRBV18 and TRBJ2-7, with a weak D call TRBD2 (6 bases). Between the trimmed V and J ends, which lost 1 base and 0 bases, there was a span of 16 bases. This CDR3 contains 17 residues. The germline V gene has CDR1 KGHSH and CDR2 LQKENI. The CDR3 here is CASSPRSPGGSSYEQYF. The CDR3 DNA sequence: TGTGCCAGCTCACCACGTTCCCCCGGAGGGTCCTCCTACGAGCAGTACTTC.